This entry describes one T cell receptor (beta chain). Its specificity is not known. V gave up 5 bases and J gave up 6 bases, with 13 bases separating them. CDR1 is LNHDA and CDR2 is SQIVND in the germline V gene (reference sequence). This CDR3 comprises 13 residues. This sample was included in a study of blood T cells in healthy people across ages. Notes on the study in general: Estimated diversity across one million T cells was deemed an underestimate. Changes seen in expanded clonotypes were possibly confounded by donor CMV status left unknown. TCR beta diversity, measured per million T cells, fell in a roughly linear way with age.

Sample-barcoded 5' priming and a J-beta primer mix drove a second PCR of about 6 to 12 cycles. The yield of each sample was at least 2.5 million CDR3-containing paired-end reads. Each CDR3 protein is one row after TCRdb ran MiXCR on the 5' RACE reads. Seen here are 600,000 or so distinct CDR3 sequences, 25% to 30% observed once, and the top ten hold roughly 14%. This TCR was sampled from a woman older than 75 in good health. This sequence joins TRBV19 and TRBJ1-1; D possibly corresponds to TRBD1 (5 bases). The sample was blood. Here the CDR3 DNA reads TGTGCCAGTAGTGGAAAGGCGGGGGCTGAAGCTTTCTTT. This codes for CASSGKAGAEAFF.